This entry describes one T cell receptor beta chain. This CDR3 spans 15 amino acids. The germline gives CDR1 MNHNY, CDR2 SVGAGI (reference sequence). Trimming left V 6 bases short and J 1 base short, with 13 bases between. The data were produced by immunoSEQ multiplex PCR, yet TCRdb's version contains in-frame clones alone and is incomplete. Among about 2 million clones, 85% to 95% were seen once, and the ten largest hold under 0.15%. This sample is drawn from a study of shared clonotypes between healthy human individuals. The genes are TRBV6-6 and TRBJ1-3; D is undetermined. Sequencing input: naive CD4+ T cells sorted from blood. The subset: CD45RA+ positively selected. This TCR was sampled from a man aged 18-30 years in good health. The DNA for the CDR3 is TGTGCCAGCAGACACCCGGCAGCTTCTGGAAACACCATATATTTT. As protein: CASRHPAASGNTIYF.